One and the same sample provided the 7 T cell receptor beta chains below, sequenced in a study of control samples from healthy donors and cancer patients. TCRdb's copy holds only in-frame clones and misses some; the assay was immunoSEQ multiplex PCR. The table has 150,000 to 200,000 clones, 90% seen once. Sequenced sample: blood. The receptors here all came from a woman between 50 and 59 years old in good health.

The genes are TRBV30 and TRBJ1-2, with a tentative D call TRBD1 (5 bases). This CDR3 has 15 amino acids. V lost 0 bases and J 8 bases, leaving 19 bases between the germline ends. Germline CDR1 GTSNPN, CDR2 SVGIG (reference sequence). In DNA, the CDR3 is TGTGCCTGGAGTGTAACCCTTACAGGTCGGGGGGGCTACACCTTC. Its protein product is CAWSVTLTGRGGYTF.

The rearrangement uses TRBV9 and TRBJ2-3; D is ambiguous. Germline assignment: CDR1 SGDLS and CDR2 YYNGEE. The CDR3 is 16 amino acids. V was cut by 1 base and J by 2 bases, with 14 bases left in between. CDR3 nucleotide sequence: TGTGCCAGCAGCGTACCCACCCGCGGTAACACAGATACGCAGTATTTT. Translated, it gives CASSVPTRGNTDTQYF.

The chain combines TRBV2 with TRBJ1-4; TRBD1 matches 8 bases. Per the germline V gene, CDR1 is SNHLY and CDR2 is FYNNEI. V dropped 5 bases and J dropped 3; count of bases not matched to a gene: 2. There are 14 residues in the CDR3. CDR3 DNA sequence: TGTGCCAGCAGTTTGGACAGGGCTAATGAAAAACTGTTTTTT. Residues: CASSLDRANEKLFF.

The genes are TRBV4-1 and TRBJ1-2, with 12 bases that match TRBD1. CDR1 is MGHRA and CDR2 is YSYEKL in the germline V gene. The CDR3 runs to 15 residues. Trimming at V came to 3 bases and at J to 4 bases, leaving 3 bases not matched to a gene. The CDR3 DNA follows: TGCGCCAGCAGCCAGGGACAGGGGGCCGCCTATGGCTACACCTTC. Translated: CASSQGQGAAYGYTF.

This chain connects TRBV4-1 to TRBJ1-6; maybe TRBD1 (5 bases). The V end was cut by 4 bases, the J end by 4 bases, with 14 bases between. The CDR3 is made up of 16 amino acids. The germline V gene has CDR1 MGHRA and CDR2 YSYEKL. CDR3 in DNA: TGCGCCAGCAGCCCGTCTGACGAGGGGTATAATTCACCCCTCCACTTT. It is translated as CASSPSDEGYNSPLHF.

This chain connects TRBV11-2 to TRBJ1-2; D possibly corresponds to TRBD1 (5 bases). The CDR3 spans 16 residues. Trimming left V 2 bases short and J 7 bases short, with 20 bases between. Germline assignment: CDR1 SGHAT and CDR2 FQNNGV. The CDR3 loop is CASSLHATASAGGYTF. Written as DNA, the CDR3 is TGTGCCAGCAGCTTACATGCGACAGCCTCGGCGGGTGGCTACACCTTC.

The chain employs TRBV5-6 and TRBJ2-5, with 7 bases matching TRBD2. The ends lost 7 bases at V and 4 bases at J; junction bases unmatched: 7. CDR1 and CDR2 from the germline V gene are SGHDT and YYEEEE. The CDR3 loop spans 13 amino acids. CDR3 in amino acids: CASAAGVTETQYF. CDR3 nucleotide sequence: TGTGCCAGCGCGGCGGGAGTCACAGAGACCCAGTACTTC. Full variable domain (missing parts from reference TRBV5-6 and TRBJ2-5): DAGVTQSPTHLIKTRGQQVTLRCSPKSGHDTVSWYQQALGQGPQFIFQYYEEEERQRGNFPDRFSGHQFPNYSSELNVNALLLGDSALYLCASAAGVTETQYFGPGTRLLVL.